This T cell receptor beta chain was captured by sequencing in a study of blood T cell repertoires in COVID-19. Profiled with immunoSEQ multiplex PCR; TCRdb holds only in-frame clones, not every one. The sample shows about 240,000 clones, around 86% of them seen only once. Germline CDR1 is LNHDA and CDR2 is SQIVND (reference sequence). The CDR3 consists of 15 residues. V was shortened by 6 bases and J by 0 bases, with 14 bases between the two germline ends. This clonotype was obtained from a woman aged 70-85 years with active or convalescent COVID-19. The sample consisted of peripheral blood. The chain joins TRBV19 to TRBJ1-1, with D possibly being TRBD1 (5 bases). The CDR3 sequence: CASRTSQAVNTEAFF. CDR3 DNA sequence: TGTGCCAGTAGGACCTCACAGGCGGTGAACACTGAAGCTTTCTTT.